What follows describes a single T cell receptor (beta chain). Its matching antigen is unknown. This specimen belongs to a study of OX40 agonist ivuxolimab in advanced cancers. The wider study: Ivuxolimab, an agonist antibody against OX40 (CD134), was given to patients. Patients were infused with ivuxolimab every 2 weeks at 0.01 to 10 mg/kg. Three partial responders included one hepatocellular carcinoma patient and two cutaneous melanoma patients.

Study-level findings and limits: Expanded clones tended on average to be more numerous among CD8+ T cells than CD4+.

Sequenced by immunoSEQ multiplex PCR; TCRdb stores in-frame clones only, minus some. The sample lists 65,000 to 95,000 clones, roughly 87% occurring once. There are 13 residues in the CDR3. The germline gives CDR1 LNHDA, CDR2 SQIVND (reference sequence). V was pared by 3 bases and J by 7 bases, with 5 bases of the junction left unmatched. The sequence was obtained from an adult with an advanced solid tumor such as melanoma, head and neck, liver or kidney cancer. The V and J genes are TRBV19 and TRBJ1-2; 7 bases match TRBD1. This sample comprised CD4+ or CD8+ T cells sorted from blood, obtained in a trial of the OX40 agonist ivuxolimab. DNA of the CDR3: TGTGCCAGTAGTATTGGACAGGAACGTGGCTACACCTTC. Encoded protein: CASSIGQERGYTF.